This TCR beta chain is from a study of monozygotic twins with inflammatory bowel disease. Study-level points and caveats: Repertoire similarity matched across concordant and discordant twins, perhaps owing to limited power. TCRbeta inverse Simpson diversity was decreased in IBD patients versus healthy co-twins.

Comments on this clonotype: Its antigen is still unknown.

In germline, CDR1 is LGHDT, CDR2 YNNKEL (reference sequence). This CDR3 is 15 amino acids long. Amplification of TCRalpha and TCRbeta cDNA involved two nested PCRs that ran for approximately 16 and 10 cycles. TCRdb reprocessed the 5' RACE reads and keeps a single row for each CDR3 protein, giving no DNA. Its table lists 150,000 to 200,000 distinct CDR3 sequences. This chain links TRBV3-1 with TRBJ2-7; TCRdb lists TRBD1, though no DNA is available to test this call. The specimen was blood. This TCR came from a human donor with ulcerative colitis or Crohn's disease, or a healthy co-twin of an affected twin (not recorded which). The CDR3 loop is CASSHVGDRTYEQYF.